Listed below are T cell receptor beta chains from one sample, sequenced in a study of OX40 agonist ivuxolimab in advanced cancers. Measured with immunoSEQ multiplex PCR; TCRdb has only the in-frame clones, and not every one. This table has more than 65,000 clones, around 92% appearing once. Sequencing was performed on CD4+ or CD8+ T cells sorted from blood, taken in a trial of the OX40 agonist ivuxolimab. The receptors stem from an adult with an advanced solid tumor such as melanoma, head and neck, liver or kidney cancer. Each CDR3 is given with its conserved first and last residue. D genes are given only for firm matches. Not every row has a clone size; where given, it reads once, few, many or a size class.

d_gene: NA; j_gene: TRBJ1-1; v_gene: TRBV2; abundance: NA; CDR3nt: TGTGCCAGCAGTTACAGGGAGAACACTGAAGCTTTCTTT; CDR3aa: CASSYRENTEAFF
d_gene: NA; j_gene: TRBJ1-6; v_gene: TRBV9; abundance: once; CDR3nt: TGTGCCAGCAGCGAGGAGGTTAATTCACCCCTCCACTTT; CDR3aa: CASSEEVNSPLHF
d_gene: NA; j_gene: TRBJ2-1; v_gene: TRBV5-6; abundance: NA; CDR3nt: TGTGCCAGCAGCTTCTGGGTCAATGAGCAGTTCTTC; CDR3aa: CASSFWVNEQFF
d_gene: NA; j_gene: TRBJ2-3; v_gene: TRBV13; abundance: NA; CDR3nt: TGTGCCAGCAGCTCGAGGAGGGAGGGCACAGATACGCAGTATTTT; CDR3aa: CASSSRREGTDTQYF
d_gene: NA; j_gene: TRBJ2-5; v_gene: TRBV5-1; abundance: NA; CDR3nt: TGCGCCAGCAGGCCACAGGGCCAAGAGACCCAGTACTTC; CDR3aa: CASRPQGQETQYF
d_gene: NA; j_gene: TRBJ1-1; v_gene: TRBV5-6; abundance: NA; CDR3nt: TGTGCCAGCAGCTTGGGCACAGTGGGTGAAGCTTTCTTT; CDR3aa: CASSLGTVGEAFF
d_gene: TRBD1; j_gene: TRBJ2-7; v_gene: TRBV4-2; abundance: NA; CDR3nt: TGTGCCAGCAGCTGGGGGACAGGGGGCTTCTACGAGCAGTACTTC; CDR3aa: CASSWGTGGFYEQYF
d_gene: NA; j_gene: TRBJ2-2; v_gene: TRBV10-3; abundance: NA; CDR3nt: TGTGCCATCAGTTTGATTGGGTCAACCGGGGAGCTGTTTTTT; CDR3aa: CAISLIGSTGELFF
d_gene: TRBD2; j_gene: TRBJ2-3; v_gene: TRBV10-2; abundance: NA; CDR3nt: TGCGCCAGCAGTGAGTCACTAGCGAGCACAGATACGCAGTATTTT; CDR3aa: CASSESLASTDTQYF
d_gene: NA; j_gene: TRBJ2-3; v_gene: TRBV7-3; abundance: NA; CDR3nt: TGTGCCAGCAGCTTAACTGGGGGCAGCACAGATACGCAGTATTTT; CDR3aa: CASSLTGGSTDTQYF
d_gene: TRBD2; j_gene: TRBJ2-1; v_gene: TRBV29-1; abundance: NA; CDR3nt: TGCAGCGCCTCGCCTAGCGGGGGGGCCAGTGAGCAGTTCTTC; CDR3aa: CSASPSGGASEQFF
d_gene: NA; j_gene: TRBJ1-1; v_gene: TRBV11-2; abundance: NA; CDR3nt: TGTGCCAGCAGCTTGGATTACACTGAAGCTTTCTTT; CDR3aa: CASSLDYTEAFF
d_gene: TRBD1; j_gene: TRBJ1-4; v_gene: TRBV19; abundance: NA; CDR3nt: TGTGCCAGTAGTTCTACAGGGGGCGTTGAAAAACTGTTTTTT; CDR3aa: CASSSTGGVEKLFF
d_gene: NA; j_gene: TRBJ1-4; v_gene: TRBV4-1; abundance: once; CDR3nt: TGCGCCAGCAGCCAAGTTATTACGAGCCTCCAGGGTCCGTTTTTT; CDR3aa: CASSQVITSLQGPFF
d_gene: NA; j_gene: TRBJ2-7; v_gene: TRBV4-1; abundance: once; CDR3nt: TGCGCCAGCAGCCAAGTGGCAGGCCTAACCTACGAGCAGTACTTC; CDR3aa: CASSQVAGLTYEQYF
d_gene: TRBD2; j_gene: TRBJ2-1; v_gene: TRBV27; abundance: NA; CDR3nt: TGTGCCAGCAGTTCACCTGGCGGGGGGCTCGATGAGCAGTTCTTC; CDR3aa: CASSSPGGGLDEQFF
d_gene: NA; j_gene: TRBJ2-7; v_gene: TRBV6-6; abundance: once; CDR3nt: TGTGCCAGCAGGAACCGGGACGGGACACCCTACGAGCAGTACTTC; CDR3aa: CASRNRDGTPYEQYF
d_gene: NA; j_gene: TRBJ1-3; v_gene: TRBV9; abundance: NA; CDR3nt: TGTGCCAGCAGCGTAGCTGGTGGTGGAAACACCATATATTTT; CDR3aa: CASSVAGGGNTIYF
d_gene: NA; j_gene: TRBJ2-3; v_gene: TRBV9; abundance: NA; CDR3nt: TGTGCCAGCAGCGTAGGCCAGACTAGCACAGATACGCAGTATTTT; CDR3aa: CASSVGQTSTDTQYF
d_gene: NA; j_gene: TRBJ2-7; v_gene: TRBV13; abundance: once; CDR3nt: TGTGCCAGCAGCCCGGGACGGGCCGTTCGCGAGCAGTACTTC; CDR3aa: CASSPGRAVREQYF
d_gene: TRBD2; j_gene: TRBJ2-1; v_gene: TRBV7-6; abundance: NA; CDR3nt: TGTGCCAGCAGCCCTAGCGGGGGGGCAGACAATGAGCAGTTCTTC; CDR3aa: CASSPSGGADNEQFF
d_gene: NA; j_gene: TRBJ1-6; v_gene: TRBV4-2; abundance: few; CDR3nt: TGTGCCAGCAGCCAGAACCTTTATTCACCCCTCCACTTT; CDR3aa: CASSQNLYSPLHF
d_gene: TRBD2; j_gene: TRBJ2-3; v_gene: TRBV4-1; abundance: NA; CDR3nt: TGCGCCAGCAGCCAAGATGATCGGACTAGCGCAAGCACAGATACGCAGTATTTT; CDR3aa: CASSQDDRTSASTDTQYF
d_gene: NA; j_gene: TRBJ2-7; v_gene: TRBV4-1; abundance: NA; CDR3nt: TGCGCCAGCAGCCAAGATCCTCTCTGGGAGCAGTACTTC; CDR3aa: CASSQDPLWEQYF
d_gene: TRBD1; j_gene: TRBJ1-2; v_gene: TRBV27; abundance: NA; CDR3nt: TGTGCCAGCAGTCCCCAGGGGGTGTTAGCGGGCTACACCTTC; CDR3aa: CASSPQGVLAGYTF
d_gene: NA; j_gene: TRBJ2-4; v_gene: TRBV13; abundance: NA; CDR3nt: TGTGCCAGCAGCTTAGGGGTTTTAGCCAAAAACATTCAGTACTTC; CDR3aa: CASSLGVLAKNIQYF
d_gene: TRBD1; j_gene: TRBJ1-1; v_gene: TRBV19; abundance: NA; CDR3nt: TGTGCCAGTAGTACCAATGACAGGGGGCGTGAAGCTTTCTTT; CDR3aa: CASSTNDRGREAFF
d_gene: NA; j_gene: TRBJ1-2; v_gene: TRBV7-2; abundance: NA; CDR3nt: TGTGCCAGCAGCTTCACAGAGGACTATGGCTACACCTTC; CDR3aa: CASSFTEDYGYTF
d_gene: NA; j_gene: TRBJ2-1; v_gene: TRBV2; abundance: NA; CDR3nt: TGTGCCAAGGAGGTTGGGGCGGGTGAGCAGTTCTTC; CDR3aa: CAKEVGAGEQFF
d_gene: TRBD1; j_gene: TRBJ1-4; v_gene: TRBV19; abundance: NA; CDR3nt: TGTGCCAGTTGGGATCCTAGGACAGGGAGAGCAACTAATGAAAAACTGTTTTTT; CDR3aa: CASWDPRTGRATNEKLFF
d_gene: TRBD2; j_gene: TRBJ2-1; v_gene: TRBV19; abundance: once; CDR3nt: TGTGCCAGTACCACTAGCGGGGGGTCTTACAATGAGCAGTTCTTC; CDR3aa: CASTTSGGSYNEQFF
d_gene: TRBD1; j_gene: TRBJ2-1; v_gene: TRBV10-3; abundance: NA; CDR3nt: TGTGCCATCAGTAGACAGGGAGAGCAGTTCTTC; CDR3aa: CAISRQGEQFF
d_gene: NA; j_gene: TRBJ1-4; v_gene: TRBV6-5; abundance: NA; CDR3nt: TGTGCCAGCAGTTACTCAGGACAGCCCAATGAAAAACTGTTTTTT; CDR3aa: CASSYSGQPNEKLFF
d_gene: TRBD1; j_gene: TRBJ1-1; v_gene: TRBV5-1; abundance: NA; CDR3nt: TGCGCCAGCAGCTTGTCCCACAGGGGAATGGAGTGGATCGCTGAAGCTTTCTTT; CDR3aa: CASSLSHRGMEWIAEAFF
d_gene: NA; j_gene: TRBJ2-1; v_gene: TRBV5-8; abundance: NA; CDR3nt: TGTGCCAGCAGCACCACAGGGATAGGGTTTGGCAATGAGCAGTTCTTC; CDR3aa: CASSTTGIGFGNEQFF
d_gene: NA; j_gene: TRBJ2-7; v_gene: TRBV9; abundance: NA; CDR3nt: TGTGCCAGCAGCGAAACGGGGTCAAGTACCTACGAGCAGTACTTC; CDR3aa: CASSETGSSTYEQYF
d_gene: NA; j_gene: TRBJ1-4; v_gene: TRBV5-6; abundance: NA; CDR3nt: TGTGCCAGCAGCCTCCCCAGTTCAAATGAAAAACTGTTTTTT; CDR3aa: CASSLPSSNEKLFF
d_gene: TRBD2; j_gene: TRBJ2-1; v_gene: TRBV11-2; abundance: NA; CDR3nt: TGTGCCAGCAGCTTAGAACTAGCGGGGCGGGGGTTCTTC; CDR3aa: CASSLELAGRGFF
d_gene: TRBD2; j_gene: TRBJ2-1; v_gene: TRBV11-2; abundance: NA; CDR3nt: TGTGCCAGCAGCCCCTCTAGCGGGGGGGCTTACAATGAGCAGTTCTTC; CDR3aa: CASSPSSGGAYNEQFF
d_gene: NA; j_gene: TRBJ1-1; v_gene: TRBV10-1; abundance: NA; CDR3nt: TGCGCCAGCAGTGACAGCAGCAACACTGAAGCTTTCTTT; CDR3aa: CASSDSSNTEAFF
d_gene: NA; j_gene: TRBJ1-6; v_gene: TRBV11-2; abundance: NA; CDR3nt: TGTGCCAGCAGCTTAGGTCCCACAAACTACTATAATTCACCCCTCCACTTT; CDR3aa: CASSLGPTNYYNSPLHF
d_gene: TRBD2; j_gene: TRBJ2-1; v_gene: TRBV12-5; abundance: NA; CDR3nt: TGTGCTAGTGTTCTAGCGGGGGTCTACAATGAGCAGTTCTTC; CDR3aa: CASVLAGVYNEQFF
d_gene: TRBD1; j_gene: TRBJ1-1; v_gene: TRBV7-8; abundance: NA; CDR3nt: TGTGCCAGCAGCTACTACAGGGGGTCAAACACTGAAGCTTTCTTT; CDR3aa: CASSYYRGSNTEAFF
d_gene: NA; j_gene: TRBJ1-3; v_gene: TRBV5-1; abundance: NA; CDR3nt: TGCGCCAGCAGCTTGCCGGGACATGGAAACACCATATATTTT; CDR3aa: CASSLPGHGNTIYF
d_gene: NA; j_gene: TRBJ2-7; v_gene: TRBV2; abundance: NA; CDR3nt: TGTGCCAGCAGTGACAGGGCCCACGAGCAGTACTTC; CDR3aa: CASSDRAHEQYF
d_gene: TRBD1; j_gene: TRBJ2-7; v_gene: TRBV29-1; abundance: NA; CDR3nt: TGCAGCGCCATTGGACAGGGCCACGAGCAGTACTTC; CDR3aa: CSAIGQGHEQYF
d_gene: NA; j_gene: TRBJ2-1; v_gene: TRBV15; abundance: NA; CDR3nt: TGTGCCACCAGCAGGCCGGTGGGTGAGCAGTTCTTC; CDR3aa: CATSRPVGEQFF
d_gene: TRBD1; j_gene: TRBJ1-6; v_gene: TRBV5-6; abundance: NA; CDR3nt: TGTGCCAGCAGCTACGGGACAGGCTCCCTTTCACCCCTCCACTTT; CDR3aa: CASSYGTGSLSPLHF